Following are 27 T cell receptor beta chains from one sample sequenced in a study of vaccination and CD4 T cells after COVID-19. Antigens for these TCRs are unknown. Treatment in this sample: roughly 10-day PBMC culture with coronavirus spike peptide pools or control peptides (ViraFEST assay). Once obtained from cultured CD4+ T cells, the DNA was sequenced using the Oncomine TCR Beta short-read assay. TCRdb re-analysed the PCR reads in MiXCR, keeping a single row per CDR3 protein. The sample carries about 14,000 distinct CDR3 sequences, 50% to 75% recorded once. The sample was CD4+ T cells from blood, cultured in vitro. All receptors come from a human donor who had recovered from COVID-19.

This clonotype was detected a few times. V and J are TRBV27 and TRBJ2-7, with D possibly TRBD1 on 6 matching bases. Trimming took 9 bases from V and 2 from J, leaving 14 bases between them. The CDR3 length is 13 residues. Germline V gives CDR1 MNHEY, CDR2 SMNVEV (reference sequence). The CDR3: CASSRGIAYEQYF. DNA of the CDR3: TGTGCCAGTAGCAGGGGAATAGCCTACGAGCAGTACTTC.

V gene TRBV11-2 combines with J gene TRBJ2-7, with TRBD2 identical over 13 bases. V was pared by 5 bases and J by 9 bases, with 7 bases of the junction left unmatched. The CDR3 is made up of 14 amino acids. Looked up from germline, CDR1 is SGHAT and CDR2 is FQNNGV. CDR3 residues: CASSIGLAGVRQYF. CDR3 sequence (DNA): TGTGCCAGCAGCATAGGACTAGCGGGAGTACGGCAGTACTTC.

The J gene is TRBJ2-5, the V gene TRBV6-1, with unresolved D. CDR3 size: 12 residues. V was trimmed by 10 bases and J by 4 bases, leaving 13 bases between them. Germline loops: CDR1 MNHNS, CDR2 SASEGT. CDR3 in amino acids: CATAVLRETQYF. CDR3 in DNA: TGTGCCACCGCGGTTCTCCGAGAGACCCAGTACTTC.

The rearrangement links TRBV30 to TRBJ1-2, with D unclear. V lost 1 base and J lost 4, with 19 bases in between. The CDR3 consists of 16 residues. From germline, CDR1 is GTSNPN and CDR2 SVGIG (reference sequence). The CDR3 DNA reads as TGTGCCTGGAGTGCCCCGGTTTGGCGGCGTGGCTATGGCTACACCTTC. Residues: CAWSAPVWRRGYGYTF.

CDR3 protein: CASRLGGRVQPQHF. Here the CDR3 DNA reads TGTGCCAGCAGGTTGGGGGGGCGGGTTCAGCCCCAGCATTTT. The V gene is TRBV28, the J gene TRBJ1-5; possibly TRBD1 for D (6 bases). The CDR3 loop spans 14 amino acids. Germline CDR1 and CDR2: MDHEN and SYDVKM. V was pared by 6 bases and J by 6 bases, with 15 bases between. Using reference TRBV28 and TRBJ1-5 for the parts outside the CDR3, the full variable domain is DVKVTQSSRYLVKRTGEKVFLECVQDMDHENMFWYRQDPGLGLRLIYFSYDVKMKEKGDIPEGYSVSREKKERFSLILESASTNQTSMYLCASRLGGRVQPQHFGDGTRLSIL.

The CDR3 DNA sequence: TGTGCCAGCTCACCGGATCCTGGGCAGAAGGGCTACACCTTC. It is translated as CASSPDPGQKGYTF. The chain couples TRBV18 to TRBJ1-2, with D unclear. Germline CDR1 reads KGHSH; CDR2 reads LQKENI. The germline V and J ends were trimmed by 3 bases and 8 bases, with 16 bases remaining between them. The CDR3 consists of 14 residues.

The chain is built from TRBV20-1 and TRBJ2-3; D not certain. The CDR3 runs 15 residues. The ends were cut back, 4 bases at V and 4 bases at J, with 18 bases in the middle. Germline V gene data show CDR1 as DFQATT and CDR2 as SNEGSKA (reference sequence). The CDR3 sequence: CSATPPTVKADTQYF. CDR3 bases: TGCAGTGCTACACCGCCCACGGTCAAGGCAGATACGCAGTATTTT.

The count of this clonotype is one. This chain connects TRBV20-1 to TRBJ1-5; a weak D match, TRBD1 (5 bases). With 0 bases removed from V and 4 bases from J, the gap between germline ends came to 10 bases. The CDR3 length is 14 residues. Germline V gene data show CDR1 as DFQATT and CDR2 as SNEGSKA (reference sequence). The CDR3, as DNA: TGCAGTGCTAGAGATGGGGGTCTAAATCAGCCCCAGCATTTT. It translates to CSARDGGLNQPQHF.

This sequence joins TRBV10-2 and TRBJ2-7; D uncertain. The CDR3 runs to 11 residues. Trimming shortened V by 4 bases and J by 2 bases, and 3 bases separated the two germline ends. Germline-derived CDR1 and CDR2 are WSHSY and SAAADI. In nucleotides, the CDR3 is TGCGCCAGCAGTGGACCCTACGAGCAGTACTTC. Its protein product is CASSGPYEQYF.

This clonotype is labeled as large. The V and J genes are TRBV5-1 and TRBJ1-1, with D uncertain. The ends were cut back, 1 base at V and 5 bases at J, with 9 bases in the middle. This CDR3 spans 13 amino acids. Germline V gene data show CDR1 as SGHRS and CDR2 as YFSETQ. The CDR3 DNA sequence: TGCGCCAGCAGCTTGCAGGATGCGACTGAAGCTTTCTTT. This gives the protein CASSLQDATEAFF.

DNA for the CDR3: TGTGCCAGCAGTTTACCGGGTCGGACAGGGGGTAATCAGCCCCAGCATTTT. Translating it yields CASSLPGRTGGNQPQHF. The chain uses TRBV28 and TRBJ1-5; 10 positions agree with TRBD1. This CDR3 has 17 amino acids. V lost 2 bases, J lost 4 bases, and 8 bases stayed unmatched. Germline loops: CDR1 MDHEN, CDR2 SYDVKM.

This clonotype was counted a single time. V usage is TRBV12-3 or TRBV12-4 and J usage is TRBJ2-6, with 9 bases matching TRBD1. The ends lost 6 bases at V and 12 bases at J; junction bases unmatched: 6. The CDR3 spans 13 residues. The CDR3 reads CASSPGTGPVLTF. The DNA of the CDR3 is TGTGCCAGCAGCCCCGGGACAGGGCCCGTCCTGACTTTC.

The chain links TRBV4-3 to TRBJ1-2; TRBD1 might be the D (5 bases). This CDR3 is built from 15 residues. V was pared by 4 bases and J by 8 bases, with 20 bases between. Germline CDR1 LGHNA, CDR2 YSLEER. In DNA form, the CDR3 reads TGCGCCAGCAGCCCCCACGGTTGGGGGGATGAAGGCTACACCTTC. It translates to CASSPHGWGDEGYTF.

The chain couples TRBV20-1 to TRBJ1-1; a possible D gene is TRBD1 (6 bases). Trimming removed 1 base from V and 5 bases from J, with 20 bases in between. Germline V gene data show CDR1 as DFQATT and CDR2 as SNEGSKA (reference sequence). The CDR3 is 16 residues long. The CDR3 coding sequence is TGCAGTGCTAGAGGGCGGGACATCGCCGAACGGACTGAAGCTTTCTTT. Encoded protein: CSARGRDIAERTEAFF.

The chain recombines TRBV30 with TRBJ2-3, with TRBD2 as a possible D gene (5 bases). The ends were cut back, 2 bases at V and 6 bases at J, with 18 bases in the middle. The germline CDR1 and CDR2 sequences are GTSNPN and SVGIG (reference sequence). The CDR3 spans 15 residues. CDR3 amino acids: CAWSPGRGSRDTQYF. The CDR3 region has the DNA TGTGCCTGGAGTCCGGGCCGCGGGTCGCGGGATACGCAGTATTTT.

The chain uses TRBV7-8 and TRBJ2-7; D may be TRBD2 (5 bases). The ends were cut back, 1 base at V and 2 bases at J, with 9 bases in the middle. Germline CDR1 reads SGHVS; CDR2 reads FQNEAQ. CDR3 length: 14 amino acids. The CDR3 DNA is TGTGCCAGCAGCTTAGAGCTGCGGGCCTACGAGCAGTACTTC. This gives the protein CASSLELRAYEQYF.

The V gene is TRBV28, the J gene TRBJ1-5; 7 bases are a match to TRBD1. V was pared by 5 bases and J by 5 bases, with 0 bases of the junction left unmatched. Looked up from germline, CDR1 is MDHEN and CDR2 is SYDVKM. The CDR3 consists of 12 residues. In nucleotides, the CDR3 is TGTGCCAGCAGTACAGGGGATCAGCCCCAGCATTTT. This sequence encodes CASSTGDQPQHF.

This clonotype came up a few times. The chain has TRBV6-2 or TRBV6-3 and TRBJ1-5; D ambiguous. Germline V gene lookup returns CDR1 MNHEY and CDR2 SVGEGT. The CDR3 runs 15 residues. V lost 5 bases, J lost 4 bases, and 15 bases lay in between. In DNA form, the CDR3 reads TGTGCCAGCAGTATCATGGGCGGGTGGAATCAGCCCCAGCATTTT. Its protein is CASSIMGGWNQPQHF.

The chain links TRBV7-2 to TRBJ2-1, with TRBD1 identical over 11 bases. Gene TRBJ2-7 matches the end of the DNA better, so the J call may be wrong. The CDR3 totals 14 residues. Germline assignment: CDR1 SGHTA and CDR2 FQGNSA. In DNA, the CDR3 is TGTGCCAGCAGCTGGACAGGGGGCAGGGACGAGCAGTACTTC. Amino acids: CASSWTGGRDEQYF.

The chain links TRBV2 to TRBJ1-6, with 10 bases matching TRBD1. Germline CDR1 and CDR2: SNHLY and FYNNEI. With 4 bases clipped from V and 7 bases from J, the junction kept 4 bases outside the gene matches. CDR3 size: 15 residues. The CDR3 DNA reads as TGTGCCAGCAGTGTTCGGGGACAGGGGAATTCACCCCTCCACTTT. It translates to CASSVRGQGNSPLHF.

On this clonotype: A read error may produce the germline difference seen at one junction end. The chain couples TRBV7-9 to TRBJ2-5; possible D gene TRBD2, 6 bases. CDR3 length: 14 amino acids. CDR1 is SEHNR and CDR2 is FQNEAQ in the germline V gene (reference sequence). The CDR3 DNA reads as TGCGCCAGCAGCTTGAGCCGGGGGAGGGAGACCCAGTACTTC. This codes for CASSLSRGRETQYF.

This clonotype was counted a few times. The V gene is TRBV10-2, the J gene TRBJ1-5; tentatively, D is TRBD1 (5 bases). V gave up 7 bases and J gave up 0 bases, with 7 bases separating them. Germline V gene lookup returns CDR1 WSHSY and CDR2 SAAADI. This CDR3 is 13 amino acids long. The CDR3 nucleotides read TGCGCCAGCACCGACAGTAGCAATCAGCCCCAGCATTTT. Translation: CASTDSSNQPQHF.

The genes are TRBV2 and TRBJ1-1, with a weak D call TRBD1 (5 bases). Germline CDR1 reads SNHLY; CDR2 reads FYNNEI. The V gene lost 0 bases and the J gene lost 3 bases, with 11 bases spanning the gap. The CDR3 sequence is 15 residues long. CDR3 loop: CASSEASGMDTEAFF. In nucleotides, the CDR3 is TGTGCCAGCAGTGAAGCGTCAGGGATGGACACTGAAGCTTTCTTT.

The gene calls are TRBV6-1 and TRBJ1-5, with D possibly being TRBD1 (5 bases). Germline loops: CDR1 MNHNS, CDR2 SASEGT. The germline V and J ends were trimmed by 8 bases and 9 bases, with 17 bases remaining between them. This CDR3 spans 13 amino acids. The DNA of the CDR3 is TGTGCCAGCTCCCTGGGCCCCCAGGGGCCCCAGCATTTT. Encoded protein: CASSLGPQGPQHF.

Concerning this clonotype: The junction differs from germline at one of its ends, possibly a read error. The rearrangement uses TRBV10-3 and TRBJ2-2, with a tentative D call TRBD2 (5 bases). Germline CDR1 reads ENHRY; CDR2 reads SYGVKD. The CDR3 runs to 16 residues. CDR3 bases: TGTGCCATTGCCGACCCCGGGATCGCGAACCCCGGGGAGCTGTTTTTT. Its protein product is CAIADPGIANPGELFF.

This clonotype was seen a few times. The gene calls are TRBV19 and TRBJ1-3, with a weak D call TRBD1 (6 bases). Germline CDR1 is LNHDA and CDR2 is SQIVND (reference sequence). The V and J ends lost 3 bases and 0 bases respectively, with 12 bases between them. CDR3 length: 16 residues. CDR3 amino acids: CASSIGTHYSGNTIYF. The CDR3 nucleotides are TGTGCCAGTAGTATTGGGACACATTACTCTGGAAACACCATATATTTT.

The rearrangement uses TRBV7-3 and TRBJ2-5, with no clear D. The CDR3 has 13 residues. Germline lookup yields CDR1 SGHTA and CDR2 FQGTGA. Trimming removed 5 bases from V and 2 bases from J, with 9 bases in between. For the CDR3, the DNA is TGTGCCAGCAGCCGCTCAGTTCAAGAGACCCAGTACTTC. It translates to CASSRSVQETQYF.